Described below is a single T cell receptor beta chain sequence and its context. The antigen is unknown. The CDR3 contains 14 residues. Deletions cut 0 bases from V and 2 bases from J, with 8 bases between. Germline CDR1 and CDR2: SGHTA and FQGNSA. This entry is derived from a study of blood T cells in healthy people across ages. Study-level findings and limits: Diversity was higher, and naive CD4+ cells more numerous, in long-lived donors than in aged donors. Older age coincided with a roughly linear decline in TCR beta diversity per million T cells. Donor CMV status was unknown, possibly confounding expanded clonotype changes.

The study isolated at least 7 million PBMCs from each sample. Alongside a J-beta primer mix, a sample-barcoded 5' primer served in a second PCR lasting about 7 to 11 cycles. TCRdb recomputed calls from the 5' RACE reads with MiXCR, one row per CDR3 protein. The table lists roughly 1.5 million distinct CDR3 sequences, 35% to 45% of them singletons. This TCR was sampled from a woman aged 18-29 years in good health. Specimen: blood. The chain recombines TRBV7-2 with TRBJ2-7; D call uncertain. CDR3 residues: CASSLAWNTYEQYF. The CDR3 DNA follows: TGTGCCAGCAGCTTAGCATGGAACACCTACGAGCAGTACTTC. The full variable domain, with the rest looked up from reference TRBV7-2 and TRBJ2-7, is GAGVSQSPSNKVTEKGKDVELRCDPISGHTALYWYRQSLGQGLEFLIYFQGNSAPDKSGLPSDRFSAERTGGSVSTLTIQRTQQEDSAVYLCASSLAWNTYEQYFGPGTRLTVT.